This is a list of T cell receptor beta chains from one sample in a study of shared clonotypes between healthy human individuals. Libraries were prepared by immunoSEQ multiplex PCR; TCRdb keeps only in-frame clonotypes and omits some of them. The data hold about 690,000 clones, with less than 95% observed a single time. Sequenced sample: memory CD8+ T cells from PBMCs. All receptors derive from a man aged 18 to 29 in good health. Some clones in this sample may be carry-over from other donors' samples. CDR3s include the opening cysteine and the closing phenylalanine or tryptophan. A D gene is named only where the DNA matches it firmly. Clone size is not always given. Where it is, it says once, few, many or a class for expanded clones.

>TRBV19|TRBJ2-7|NA|TRBD2
CASSGGTSGVSFHEQYF
TGTGCCAGTAGTGGAGGGACTAGCGGAGTATCCTTCCACGAGCAGTACTTC
>TRBV28|TRBJ2-1|NA|NA
CASRQPDTGSNEQFF
TGTGCCAGCAGACAACCCGACACGGGATCGAATGAGCAGTTCTTC
>TRBV27|TRBJ2-7|NA|NA
CASSTRLGPSSYEQYF
TGTGCCAGCAGTACCCGACTAGGCCCTAGCTCCTACGAGCAGTACTTC
>TRBV4-3|TRBJ2-7|few|NA
CASSQEPTGSAYEQYF
TGCGCCAGCAGTCAGGAGCCGACGGGTAGTGCCTACGAGCAGTACTTC
>TRBV7-9|TRBJ2-7|NA|NA
CASRGGAGWLDEQYF
TGTGCCAGCAGGGGGGGTGCAGGGTGGTTGGACGAGCAGTACTTC
>TRBV9|TRBJ1-3|NA|NA
CASSVGQYSGNTIYF
TGTGCCAGCAGCGTCGGACAGTACTCTGGAAACACCATATATTTT
>TRBV10-3|TRBJ2-7|NA|NA
CAARLESASEQYF
TGTGCCGCCAGACTAGAATCTGCTTCCGAGCAGTACTTC
>TRBV29-1|TRBJ2-3|once|TRBD2
CSGLAGVKDTQYF
TGCAGCGGATTAGCGGGAGTTAAAGATACGCAGTATTTT
>TRBV4-3|TRBJ2-3|NA|NA
CASSQGYLRADTQYF
TGCGCCAGCAGCCAAGGGTATTTGAGGGCAGATACGCAGTATTTT
>TRBV4-2|TRBJ2-5|NA|NA
CASSQDYRQETQYF
TGTGCCAGCAGCCAAGACTATCGACAAGAGACCCAGTACTTC
>TRBV6-1|TRBJ2-7|NA|TRBD1
CASSAKDRGSYDEQYF
TGTGCCAGCAGTGCCAAGGACAGGGGGTCGTATGACGAGCAGTACTTC
>TRBV5-1|TRBJ2-3|NA|NA
CASSFQGSPAGRLGTDTQYF
TGCGCCAGCAGCTTTCAGGGGTCCCCCGCGGGACGTCTTGGCACAGATACGCAGTATTTT
>TRBV28|TRBJ2-2|NA|TRBD2
CASSSGLAGDTGELFF
TGTGCCAGCAGTTCCGGACTAGCGGGAGACACCGGGGAGCTGTTTTTT
>TRBV7-3|TRBJ2-1|NA|TRBD2
CASSHPRGSGRNNEQFF
TGTGCCAGCAGCCACCCCCGGGGTAGCGGGAGGAACAATGAGCAGTTCTTC
>TRBV5-6|TRBJ1-1|NA|TRBD1
CASSQGRTGGYAGSEAFF
TGTGCCAGCAGCCAAGGCAGAACAGGGGGCTATGCTGGTAGTGAAGCTTTCTTT
>TRBV29-1|TRBJ1-2|NA|NA
CSVIDPALNYGYTF
TGCAGCGTGATCGACCCAGCCCTTAACTATGGCTACACCTTC
>TRBV7-9|TRBJ2-7|NA|TRBD1
CASSWTGGNEQYF
TGTGCCAGCAGCTGGACAGGGGGTAACGAGCAGTACTTC
>TRBV29-1|TRBJ2-7|NA|NA
CSVGNSGGLYEQYF
TGCAGCGTTGGTAATAGCGGAGGCCTTTACGAGCAGTACTTC
>TRBV2|TRBJ2-3|NA|TRBD2
CASSEGPSRASGRDTQYF
TGTGCCAGCAGTGAAGGGCCTAGCCGGGCTAGCGGGAGGGATACGCAGTATTTT
>TRBV4-1|TRBJ2-5|few|NA
CASSQVIQETQYF
TGCGCCAGCAGCCAAGTCATCCAAGAGACCCAGTACTTC
>TRBV5-1|TRBJ2-2|NA|NA
CASSLAGVTGELFF
TGCGCCAGCAGCTTGGCAGGGGTCACCGGGGAGCTGTTTTTT
>TRBV12-5|TRBJ2-1|NA|NA
CASGHDSISYNEQFF
TGTGCTAGTGGTCACGACTCAATTTCCTACAATGAGCAGTTCTTC
>TRBV10-3|TRBJ1-2|NA|TRBD1
CAISPGTGRLGYTF
TGTGCCATCAGTCCAGGGACAGGACGATTGGGCTACACCTTC
>TRBV7-8|TRBJ1-1|once|NA
CASSSYRDTEAFF
TGTGCCAGCAGCAGTTACAGGGACACTGAAGCTTTCTTT
>TRBV9|TRBJ2-6|NA|NA
CASSVGRGGANVLTF
TGTGCCAGCAGCGTAGGGAGAGGTGGGGCCAACGTCCTGACTTTC
>TRBV7-8|TRBJ2-2|NA|TRBD2
CASSLEGHWVAGLFF
TGTGCCAGCAGCTTAGAAGGGCACTGGGTAGCGGGGCTGTTTTTT
>TRBV6-1|TRBJ1-5|NA|NA
CASSEVWGESNQPQHF
TGTGCCAGCAGTGAAGTCTGGGGGGAGAGCAATCAGCCCCAGCATTTT
>TRBV19|TRBJ2-3|NA|NA
CASTTGSKADTQYF
TGTGCCAGTACCACGGGCTCAAAGGCAGATACGCAGTATTTT
>TRBV7-8|TRBJ2-2|NA|TRBD2
CASSSHSGLGTGELFF
TGTGCCAGCAGCTCCCATAGCGGGCTCGGCACCGGGGAGCTGTTTTTT
>TRBV4-1|TRBJ2-7|NA|NA
CASSQGFQYEQYF
TGCGCCAGCAGCCAAGGCTTCCAATACGAGCAGTACTTC
>TRBV7-6|TRBJ2-6|once|NA
CASSFDRRSSGANVLTF
TGTGCCAGCAGCTTCGACAGGCGCAGCTCTGGGGCCAACGTCCTGACTTTC
>TRBV27|TRBJ2-7|NA|TRBD1
CASSFTDRVYEQYF
TGTGCCAGCAGTTTCACGGACAGGGTCTACGAGCAGTACTTC
>TRBV4-1|TRBJ1-5|NA|NA
CASSQDRENQPQHF
TGCGCCAGCAGCCAAGACAGGGAGAATCAGCCCCAGCATTTT
>TRBV11-2|TRBJ1-5|NA|NA
CASSLDSGHQPQHF
TGTGCCAGCAGCTTAGATTCAGGGCATCAGCCCCAGCATTTT
>TRBV7-9|TRBJ2-5|NA|TRBD2
CASSLGLAGGKETQYF
TGTGCCAGCAGCCTGGGACTAGCGGGAGGGAAAGAGACCCAGTACTTC
>TRBV27|TRBJ2-3|NA|TRBD2
CASSPSSGIYSLTDTQYF
TGTGCCAGCAGTCCATCTAGCGGGATTTACAGCCTCACAGATACGCAGTATTTT
>TRBV6-1|TRBJ2-2|NA|NA
CASSSWRGGTGELFF
TGTGCCAGCAGTTCCTGGCGTGGTGGCACCGGGGAGCTGTTTTTT
>TRBV6-5|TRBJ2-1|NA|NA
CATLPFTGSNEQFF
TGTGCCACCCTCCCCTTTACGGGTTCCAATGAGCAGTTCTTC
>TRBV28|TRBJ2-2|NA|TRBD2
CASTLFPRGAGELFF
TGTGCCAGCACCCTATTTCCGCGGGGGGCCGGGGAGCTGTTTTTT
>TRBV7-6|TRBJ2-7|NA|NA
CASSPGDGPYEQYF
TGTGCCAGCAGCCCGGGGGACGGTCCCTACGAGCAGTACTTC
>TRBV5-3|TRBJ2-7|NA|NA
CARSWGRESSYEQYF
TGTGCCAGAAGCTGGGGACGGGAGAGCTCCTACGAGCAGTACTTC